This TCR beta chain was captured in a study of cytomegalovirus exposure and HLA in healthy donors. Study results and limitations: Later genetic work tied a missense DCLRE1C variant to beta-chain V and J trimming. A later analysis found that most CMV-associated TCR beta chains appeared HLA-restricted. Reports indicated that the classifier achieved high specificity and sensitivity in diagnosing cytomegalovirus status.

CDR3 length: 13 residues. CDR1 is MDHEN, CDR2 SYDVKM, per germline. The ends were cut back, 6 bases at V and 6 bases at J, with 14 bases in the middle. Details on this clone: Its antigen remains unidentified.

Primers: 60 Vbeta forward and 13 Jbeta reverse. Sequencing was performed with immunoSEQ multiplex PCR; in TCRdb, only in-frame clones are kept and a portion is missing. The sample lists 250,000 or so clones; approximately 91% were seen once. The V and J genes are TRBV28 and TRBJ1-2, with D unclear. This TCR was sampled from a girl aged 2-10 years in good health and CMV-seronegative. The sample taken for sequencing was PBMCs. The CDR3 loop is CASRPMGSNGYTF. The CDR3, as DNA: TGTGCCAGCAGACCCATGGGCAGCAATGGCTACACCTTC.